These T cell receptor beta chains were read from a single sample in a study of cytomegalovirus exposure and HLA in healthy donors. The table came from immunoSEQ multiplex PCR; TCRdb's copy has only in-frame clones and leaves some out. This sample's table reports 65,000 to 80,000 clones. The specimen was PBMCs. The receptors originated from a man between 25 and 39 years old in good health and CMV-seronegative. Each CDR3 is given with its conserved first and last residue. Fields, in order: CDR3 length, J gene, D gene, V gene, CDR3 protein, CDR3 DNA. D genes are given only for firm matches.

len: 11; j_gene: TRBJ2-6; d_gene: NA; v_gene: TRBV7-9; CDR3aa: CASSLGNVLTF; CDR3nt: TGTGCCAGCAGCTTGGGCAATGTCCTGACTTTC
len: 13; j_gene: TRBJ2-5; d_gene: NA; v_gene: TRBV11-2; CDR3aa: CASSLDLVETQYF; CDR3nt: TGTGCCAGCAGCTTAGACCTAGTGGAGACCCAGTACTTC
len: 12; j_gene: TRBJ1-5; d_gene: NA; v_gene: TRBV6-5; CDR3aa: CASRTGNQPQHF; CDR3nt: TGTGCCAGCAGGACGGGAAATCAGCCCCAGCATTTT
len: 17; j_gene: TRBJ2-1; d_gene: TRBD1; v_gene: TRBV19; CDR3aa: CASSPALDRSSYNEQFF; CDR3nt: TGTGCCAGTAGTCCCGCCTTGGACAGGAGCTCCTACAATGAGCAGTTCTTC
len: 14; j_gene: TRBJ2-7; d_gene: TRBD2; v_gene: TRBV11-2; CDR3aa: CASSSWEGTNEQYF; CDR3nt: TGTGCCAGCAGCTCCTGGGAGGGGACCAACGAGCAGTACTTC
len: 12; j_gene: TRBJ1-1; d_gene: NA; v_gene: TRBV30; CDR3aa: CAWRDRNTEAFF; CDR3nt: TGTGCCTGGAGGGACAGAAACACTGAAGCTTTCTTT
len: 16; j_gene: TRBJ2-5; d_gene: NA; v_gene: TRBV4-2; CDR3aa: CASSRLPREYQETQYF; CDR3nt: TGTGCCAGCAGCCGCCTACCGAGGGAATACCAAGAGACCCAGTACTTC
len: 14; j_gene: TRBJ2-1; d_gene: TRBD1; v_gene: TRBV15; CDR3aa: CATVRDRGYNEQFF; CDR3nt: TGTGCCACTGTCCGGGACAGGGGCTACAATGAGCAGTTCTTC
len: 20; j_gene: TRBJ2-1; d_gene: NA; v_gene: TRBV18; CDR3aa: CASSPRVSLQGSRSYNEQFF; CDR3nt: TGTGCCAGCTCACCCAGGGTCTCACTACAGGGATCCCGCTCCTACAATGAGCAGTTCTTC
len: 14; j_gene: TRBJ2-2; d_gene: NA; v_gene: TRBV18; CDR3aa: CASSPKRYTGELFF; CDR3nt: TGTGCCAGCTCACCAAAGCGGTACACCGGGGAGCTGTTTTTT
len: 16; j_gene: TRBJ2-1; d_gene: TRBD2; v_gene: TRBV4-2; CDR3aa: CASSQFLAGSYNEQFF; CDR3nt: TGTGCCAGCAGCCAATTTCTAGCGGGAAGCTACAATGAGCAGTTCTTC
len: 13; j_gene: TRBJ1-1; d_gene: NA; v_gene: TRBV11-2; CDR3aa: CASSLGGNTEAFF; CDR3nt: TGTGCCAGCAGCCTGGGGGGGAACACTGAAGCTTTCTTT
len: 17; j_gene: TRBJ1-2; d_gene: NA; v_gene: TRBV4-3; CDR3aa: CASSQGGDWGFGAGYTF; CDR3nt: TGCGCCAGCAGCCAAGGCGGGGACTGGGGGTTTGGCGCTGGCTACACCTTC
len: 17; j_gene: TRBJ2-3; d_gene: TRBD2; v_gene: TRBV5-1; CDR3aa: CASSRQPGLATGDTQYF; CDR3nt: TGCGCCAGCAGCCGTCAGCCGGGACTAGCGACGGGAGATACGCAGTATTTT
len: 14; j_gene: TRBJ1-2; d_gene: NA; v_gene: TRBV5-1; CDR3aa: CASSLVGRNHGYTF; CDR3nt: TGCGCCAGCAGCTTGGTAGGCAGGAACCATGGCTACACCTTC
len: 12; j_gene: TRBJ1-4; d_gene: NA; v_gene: TRBV2; CDR3aa: CASSATDEKLFF; CDR3nt: TGTGCCAGCAGTGCAACAGATGAAAAACTGTTTTTT
len: 14; j_gene: TRBJ2-7; d_gene: NA; v_gene: TRBV6-5; CDR3aa: CASSYSSHSQEQYF; CDR3nt: TGTGCCAGCAGTTACTCGTCCCACAGCCAGGAGCAGTACTTC
len: 13; j_gene: TRBJ1-2; d_gene: NA; v_gene: TRBV7-9; CDR3aa: CASSLIQIYGYTF; CDR3nt: TGTGCCAGCAGCTTAATCCAGATATATGGCTACACCTTC
len: 15; j_gene: TRBJ2-6; d_gene: NA; v_gene: TRBV27; CDR3aa: CASSLYTSGANVLTF; CDR3nt: TGTGCCAGCAGTTTATACACCTCTGGGGCCAACGTCCTGACTTTC
len: 15; j_gene: TRBJ2-1; d_gene: NA; v_gene: TRBV7-2; CDR3aa: CASSLDLSSYNEQFF; CDR3nt: TGTGCCAGCAGCTTAGACTTGAGCTCCTACAATGAGCAGTTCTTC
len: 15; j_gene: TRBJ2-2; d_gene: NA; v_gene: TRBV7-2; CDR3aa: CASSFILRGLRELFF; CDR3nt: TGTGCCAGCAGCTTTATATTGCGGGGTCTGAGGGAGCTGTTTTTT
len: 14; j_gene: TRBJ2-3; d_gene: NA; v_gene: TRBV7-2; CDR3aa: CASSLDLQSDTQYF; CDR3nt: TGTGCCAGCAGCTTAGATCTGCAGTCAGATACGCAGTATTTT
len: 14; j_gene: TRBJ1-2; d_gene: TRBD1; v_gene: TRBV5-5; CDR3aa: CASSPRQGTGGYTF; CDR3nt: TGTGCCAGCAGCCCGAGACAGGGGACGGGTGGCTACACCTTC
len: 12; j_gene: TRBJ1-4; d_gene: NA; v_gene: TRBV4-1; CDR3aa: CASEGRNEKLFF; CDR3nt: TGCGCCAGCGAAGGGAGGAATGAAAAACTGTTTTTT
len: 17; j_gene: TRBJ2-7; d_gene: NA; v_gene: TRBV5-1; CDR3aa: CASSAEGGRGSKDEQYF; CDR3nt: TGCGCCAGCAGCGCCGAGGGGGGGCGCGGAAGTAAGGACGAGCAGTACTTC
len: 15; j_gene: TRBJ2-3; d_gene: TRBD2; v_gene: TRBV5-1; CDR3aa: CASSLNPGGGDTQYF; CDR3nt: TGCGCCAGCAGCTTGAACCCGGGGGGGGGAGATACGCAGTATTTT
len: 15; j_gene: TRBJ2-5; d_gene: NA; v_gene: TRBV11-3; CDR3aa: CASSLRRQPTETQYF; CDR3nt: TGTGCCAGCAGCTTGCGGAGGCAGCCTACCGAGACCCAGTACTTC
len: 16; j_gene: TRBJ2-3; d_gene: TRBD2; v_gene: TRBV7-2; CDR3aa: CASSLVAGGWADTQYF; CDR3nt: TGTGCCAGCAGCTTAGTAGCGGGAGGGTGGGCAGATACGCAGTATTTT
len: 15; j_gene: TRBJ2-1; d_gene: TRBD1; v_gene: TRBV7-9; CDR3aa: CASTSPYRGHNEQFF; CDR3nt: TGTGCCAGCACCTCACCTTACAGGGGGCACAATGAGCAGTTCTTC
len: 14; j_gene: TRBJ1-2; d_gene: NA; v_gene: TRBV28; CDR3aa: CASTLQQGFYGYTF; CDR3nt: TGTGCCAGCACCCTACAGCAGGGATTCTATGGCTACACCTTC
len: 14; j_gene: TRBJ2-7; d_gene: TRBD1; v_gene: TRBV4-2; CDR3aa: CASSRGQDAYEQYF; CDR3nt: TGTGCCAGCAGCCGGGGACAGGACGCCTACGAGCAGTACTTC
len: 13; j_gene: TRBJ2-7; d_gene: NA; v_gene: TRBV30; CDR3aa: CAWSPRGPYEQYF; CDR3nt: TGTGCCTGGAGTCCCCGAGGGCCCTACGAGCAGTACTTC
len: 18; j_gene: TRBJ1-6; d_gene: NA; v_gene: TRBV27; CDR3aa: CASSSALRGGGHDSPLHF; CDR3nt: TGTGCCAGCAGCTCTGCCCTAAGGGGTGGTGGGCACGACTCACCCCTCCACTTT
len: 15; j_gene: TRBJ2-2; d_gene: TRBD1; v_gene: TRBV15; CDR3aa: CATSRDGTGAGELFF; CDR3nt: TGTGCCACCAGCAGAGACGGGACAGGGGCCGGGGAGCTGTTTTTT
len: 12; j_gene: TRBJ1-2; d_gene: TRBD1; v_gene: TRBV27; CDR3aa: CASSLPYRGSSF; CDR3nt: TGTGCCAGCAGTTTACCCTACAGGGGCTCGTCCTTC
len: 15; j_gene: TRBJ2-3; d_gene: TRBD2; v_gene: TRBV7-2; CDR3aa: CASSFLAGAVDTQYF; CDR3nt: TGTGCCAGCAGCTTTCTAGCGGGAGCAGTAGATACGCAGTATTTT
len: 15; j_gene: TRBJ2-7; d_gene: TRBD2; v_gene: TRBV9; CDR3aa: CASSVATSGDHEQYF; CDR3nt: TGTGCCAGCAGCGTAGCGACTAGCGGGGACCACGAGCAGTACTTC
len: 16; j_gene: TRBJ2-2; d_gene: NA; v_gene: TRBV9; CDR3aa: CASSQGLVQQTGELFF; CDR3nt: TGTGCCAGCAGCCAGGGGCTCGTACAGCAGACCGGGGAGCTGTTTTTT
len: 13; j_gene: TRBJ2-7; d_gene: TRBD1; v_gene: TRBV6-5; CDR3aa: CASSETGSYEQYF; CDR3nt: TGTGCCAGCAGCGAGACAGGGAGCTACGAGCAGTACTTC
len: 14; j_gene: TRBJ1-4; d_gene: NA; v_gene: TRBV6-5; CDR3aa: CASSPSQGWEKLFF; CDR3nt: TGTGCCTCCAGCCCGAGTCAGGGGTGGGAAAAACTGTTTTTT
len: 12; j_gene: TRBJ1-2; d_gene: NA; v_gene: TRBV5-4; CDR3aa: CASSLDTGGYTF; CDR3nt: TGTGCCAGCAGCTTGGACACCGGGGGCTACACCTTC
len: 13; j_gene: TRBJ2-7; d_gene: TRBD1; v_gene: TRBV7-6; CDR3aa: CASSPYRGWEQYF; CDR3nt: TGTGCCAGCAGCCCCTACAGGGGGTGGGAGCAGTACTTC
len: 12; j_gene: TRBJ1-2; d_gene: NA; v_gene: TRBV6-5; CDR3aa: CASSLRGHGYTF; CDR3nt: TGTGCCAGCAGCCTACGGGGTCATGGCTACACCTTC
len: 14; j_gene: TRBJ1-4; d_gene: TRBD1; v_gene: TRBV11-2; CDR3aa: CASSYRGLREKLFF; CDR3nt: TGTGCCAGCAGCTACAGGGGGTTGAGGGAAAAACTGTTTTTT
len: 15; j_gene: TRBJ2-1; d_gene: NA; v_gene: TRBV4-2; CDR3aa: CASSQEERKNNEQFF; CDR3nt: TGTGCCAGCAGCCAAGAGGAGCGGAAGAACAATGAGCAGTTCTTC
len: 13; j_gene: TRBJ1-1; d_gene: NA; v_gene: TRBV6-5; CDR3aa: CASSYSEGVEAFF; CDR3nt: TGTGCCAGCAGTTACTCCGAGGGGGTTGAAGCTTTCTTT
len: 15; j_gene: TRBJ2-1; d_gene: TRBD2; v_gene: TRBV7-9; CDR3aa: CASSDTGGRYNEQFF; CDR3nt: TGTGCCAGCAGCGATACAGGCGGGAGGTACAATGAGCAGTTCTTC
len: 16; j_gene: TRBJ2-7; d_gene: TRBD1; v_gene: TRBV27; CDR3aa: CASSSPSRDRVYEQYF; CDR3nt: TGTGCCAGCAGTTCTCCATCCCGGGACAGGGTATACGAGCAGTACTTC
len: 17; j_gene: TRBJ2-1; d_gene: TRBD2; v_gene: TRBV9; CDR3aa: CASSTWGSGGEYNEQFF; CDR3nt: TGTGCCAGCAGCACCTGGGGAAGCGGGGGGGAATACAATGAGCAGTTCTTC
len: 15; j_gene: TRBJ2-3; d_gene: TRBD1; v_gene: TRBV5-5; CDR3aa: CASSPDREGADTQYF; CDR3nt: TGTGCCAGCAGCCCCGACAGGGAAGGAGCAGATACGCAGTATTTT